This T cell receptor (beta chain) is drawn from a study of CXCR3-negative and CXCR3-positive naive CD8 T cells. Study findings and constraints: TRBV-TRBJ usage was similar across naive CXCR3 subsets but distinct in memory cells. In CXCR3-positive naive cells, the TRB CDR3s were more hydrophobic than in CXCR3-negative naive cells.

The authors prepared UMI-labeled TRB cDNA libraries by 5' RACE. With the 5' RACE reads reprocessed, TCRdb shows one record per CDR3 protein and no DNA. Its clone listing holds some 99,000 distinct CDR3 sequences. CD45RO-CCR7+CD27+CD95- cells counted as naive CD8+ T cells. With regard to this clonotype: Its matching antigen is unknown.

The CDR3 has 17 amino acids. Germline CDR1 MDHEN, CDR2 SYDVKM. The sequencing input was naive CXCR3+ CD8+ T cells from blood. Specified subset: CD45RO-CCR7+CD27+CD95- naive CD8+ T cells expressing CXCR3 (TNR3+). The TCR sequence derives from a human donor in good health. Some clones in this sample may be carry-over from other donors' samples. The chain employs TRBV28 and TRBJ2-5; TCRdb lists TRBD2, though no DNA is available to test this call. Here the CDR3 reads CASSPYPSGGIQETQYF.